Listed below are T cell receptor beta chains from one sample, sequenced in a study of blood T cell repertoires in COVID-19. Produced via immunoSEQ multiplex PCR; TCRdb's table is partial and in-frame only. Among some 390,000 clones, around 87% were seen once, and the ten largest hold 2.3%. The specimen sequenced was peripheral blood. The receptor set was obtained from a woman aged 55-75 years with COVID-19, enrolled during active disease. Each CDR3 is given with its conserved first and last residue. D genes are given only for firm matches. A clone size is listed for some rows: how often the clone was seen (once, few, many), or a class if it is expanded.

v_gene,d_gene,abundance,j_gene,CDR3nt,CDR3aa
TRBV19,.,.,TRBJ1-6,TGTGCCAGTAGGGACAGCCATAATTCACCCCTCCACTTT,CASRDSHNSPLHF
TRBV12-3/TRBV12-4,.,.,TRBJ1-1,TGTGCCAGCGCGGAGGGGTTAACTGAAGCTTTCTTT,CASAEGLTEAFF
TRBV19,TRBD2,.,TRBJ2-2,TGTGCCACCCCCAAACGGGAGGGTAGCGGGGAGCTGTTTTTT,CATPKREGSGELFF
TRBV4-1,TRBD1,few,TRBJ2-1,TGCGCCAGCAGCCAAGATAGGCCAGGACAGGGGGAAAGGAATGAGCAGTTCTTC,CASSQDRPGQGERNEQFF
TRBV2,.,.,TRBJ1-4,TGTGCCAGCAGTGAGGGCGCGTCAACTAATGAAAAACTGTTTTTT,CASSEGASTNEKLFF
TRBV7-3,.,.,TRBJ1-1,TGTGCCAGCAGCCCCGGTTTGCTTGAAGCTTTCTTT,CASSPGLLEAFF
TRBV18,.,.,TRBJ2-7,TGTGCCAGCTCACCCCTCGGCGGGGGCACCTTCTACGAGCAGTACTTC,CASSPLGGGTFYEQYF
TRBV19,.,.,TRBJ1-1,TGTGCCAGTTACGGGGTTGGCACTGAAGCTTTCTTT,CASYGVGTEAFF
TRBV18,.,.,TRBJ1-2,TGTGCCAGCTCACCTTACGGCGGTGGGTCCTATGGCTACACCTTC,CASSPYGGGSYGYTF
TRBV6-5,TRBD1,.,TRBJ2-2,TGTGCCAGCTACCTTAGGCAGGACAGGTCGCTGTTTTTT,CASYLRQDRSLFF
TRBV24-1,.,.,TRBJ2-3,TGTGCCACGGGTAGGGGGAGCACAGATACGCAGTATTTT,CATGRGSTDTQYF
TRBV6-5,.,.,TRBJ2-1,TGTGCCAGCCAACAGGGTTTGAATGAGCAGTTCTTC,CASQQGLNEQFF
TRBV18,.,.,TRBJ1-1,TGTGCCAGCTCACCCAATGTGGCAGGGAAGAGGAACACTGAAGCTTTCTTT,CASSPNVAGKRNTEAFF
TRBV5-4,.,.,TRBJ1-2,TGTGCCAGTAGCACACAGGGTATAGGCTATGGCTACACCTTC,CASSTQGIGYGYTF
TRBV7-3,.,.,TRBJ2-3,TGTGCCAGCAGCTTAATACCCTTAGCAGATACGCAGTATTTT,CASSLIPLADTQYF
TRBV28,.,.,TRBJ2-7,TGTGCCAGCGGCGGGACAGCATCCTACGAGCAGTACTTC,CASGGTASYEQYF
TRBV7-6,TRBD2,.,TRBJ2-2,TGTGCCAGCAGCTTATCAGCGGGGGGGCCTGGGGAGCTGTTTTTT,CASSLSAGGPGELFF
TRBV7-8,.,.,TRBJ1-2,TGTGCCAGCAGTTTAGCCACGGACAAGCTCTATGGCTACACCTTC,CASSLATDKLYGYTF
TRBV18,TRBD2,.,TRBJ2-1,TGTGCCAGCTTTCCGGGACTAGCAAGTAATGAGCAGTTCTTC,CASFPGLASNEQFF
TRBV7-8,.,.,TRBJ1-2,TGTGCCAGCAGCTTAGCGGGCAGGGGCAATGGCTACACCTTC,CASSLAGRGNGYTF